The clone carrying this T cell receptor beta chain showed up many times. One entry per CDR3 protein results from TCRdb running MiXCR on the multiplex PCR reads. The sample records roughly 130,000 distinct CDR3 sequences, about 20% being singletons. These data are taken from a study of breast tumors, draining lymph nodes, adjacent tissues. Samples came from axillary lymph nodes draining the breast cancer. The germline gives CDR1 SNHLY, CDR2 FYNNEI. V shed 3 bases, J shed 7 bases, and the junction held 8 bases outside the gene matches. The CDR3 is 15 residues long. The sample consisted of axillary lymph node tissue. This TCR was recovered from a female donor with breast cancer. Some clones in this sample may be carry-over from other donors' samples. This sequence joins TRBV2 and TRBJ2-1, with 8 nucleotides matching TRBD1. DNA of the CDR3: TGTGCCAGCAGTGACAGGGGGCAAACACAGAATGAGCAGTTCTTC. The encoded protein is CASSDRGQTQNEQFF.